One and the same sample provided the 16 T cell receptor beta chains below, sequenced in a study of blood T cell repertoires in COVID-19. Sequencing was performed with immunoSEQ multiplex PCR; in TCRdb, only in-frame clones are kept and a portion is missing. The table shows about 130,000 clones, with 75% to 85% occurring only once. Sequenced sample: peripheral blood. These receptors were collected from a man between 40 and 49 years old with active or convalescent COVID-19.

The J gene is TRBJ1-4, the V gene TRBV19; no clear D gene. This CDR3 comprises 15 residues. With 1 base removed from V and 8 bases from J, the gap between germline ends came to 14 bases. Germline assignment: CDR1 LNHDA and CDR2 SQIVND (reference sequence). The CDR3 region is CASSIGTTPGEKLFF. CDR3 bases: TGTGCCAGTAGTATAGGAACCACCCCGGGGGAAAAACTGTTTTTT.

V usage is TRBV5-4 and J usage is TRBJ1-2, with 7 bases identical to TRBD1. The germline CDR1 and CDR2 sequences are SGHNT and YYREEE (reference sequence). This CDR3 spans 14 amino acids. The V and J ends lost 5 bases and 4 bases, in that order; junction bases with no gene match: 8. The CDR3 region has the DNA TGTGCCAGCAGGAGGGACAGTAATCTCTATGGCTACACCTTC. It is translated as CASRRDSNLYGYTF.

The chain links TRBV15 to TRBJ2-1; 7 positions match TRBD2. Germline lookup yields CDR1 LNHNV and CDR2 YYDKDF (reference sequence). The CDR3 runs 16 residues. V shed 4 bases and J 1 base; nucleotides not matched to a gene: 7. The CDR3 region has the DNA TGTGCCACCAGCATCGACCCGGGGGGATCCTACAATGAGCAGTTCTTC. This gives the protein CATSIDPGGSYNEQFF.

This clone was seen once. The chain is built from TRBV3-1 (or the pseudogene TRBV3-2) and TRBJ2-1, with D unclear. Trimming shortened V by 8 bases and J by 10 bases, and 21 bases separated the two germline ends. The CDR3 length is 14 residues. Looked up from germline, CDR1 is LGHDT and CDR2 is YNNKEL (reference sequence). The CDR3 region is CASAFAVSGAEQFF. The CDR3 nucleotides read TGTGCCAGCGCCTTCGCTGTCTCCGGTGCAGAGCAGTTCTTC.

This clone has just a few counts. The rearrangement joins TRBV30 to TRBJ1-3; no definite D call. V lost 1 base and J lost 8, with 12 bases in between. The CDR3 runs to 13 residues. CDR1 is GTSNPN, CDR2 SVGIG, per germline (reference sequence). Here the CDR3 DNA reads TGTGCCTGGAGTGACCTCCGGGGTGACACCATATATTTT. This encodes CAWSDLRGDTIYF.

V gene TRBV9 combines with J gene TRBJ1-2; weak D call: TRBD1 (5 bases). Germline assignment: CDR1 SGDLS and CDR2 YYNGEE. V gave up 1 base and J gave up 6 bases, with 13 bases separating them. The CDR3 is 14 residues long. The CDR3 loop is CASSVQGGVDGYTF. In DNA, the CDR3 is TGTGCCAGCAGCGTACAGGGTGGAGTGGATGGCTACACCTTC.

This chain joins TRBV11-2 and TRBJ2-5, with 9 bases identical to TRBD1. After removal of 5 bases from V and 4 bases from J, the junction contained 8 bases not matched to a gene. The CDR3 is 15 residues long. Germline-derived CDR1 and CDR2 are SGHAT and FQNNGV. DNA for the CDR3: TGTGCCAGCAGCCAAGGGACAGGGAGGTTAGAGACCCAGTACTTC. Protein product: CASSQGTGRLETQYF.

CDR3 in DNA: TGTGCCAGCAGCTTAGAGGGACTAGCGGGAGGTTGGTACAATGAGCAGTTCTTC. It yields the protein CASSLEGLAGGWYNEQFF. The gene calls are TRBV11-2 and TRBJ2-1; 15 bases are a match to TRBD2. Unmatched junction bases numbered 4, after V lost 0 bases and J lost 4 bases. This CDR3 is built from 18 residues. CDR1 and CDR2 (germline): SGHAT, FQNNGV. Complete variable domain (other parts from reference TRBV11-2 and TRBJ2-1): EAGVAQSPRYKIIEKRQSVAFWCNPISGHATLYWYQQILGQGPKLLIQFQNNGVVDDSQLPKDRFSAERLKGVDSTLKIQPAKLEDSAVYLCASSLEGLAGGWYNEQFFGPGTRLTVL.

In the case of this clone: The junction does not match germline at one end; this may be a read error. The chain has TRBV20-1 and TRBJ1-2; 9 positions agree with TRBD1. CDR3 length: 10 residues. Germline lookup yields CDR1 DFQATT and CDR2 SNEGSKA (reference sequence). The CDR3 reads CSARWDRAIF. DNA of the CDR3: TGCAGTGCTAGGTGGGACAGGGCCATCTTC.

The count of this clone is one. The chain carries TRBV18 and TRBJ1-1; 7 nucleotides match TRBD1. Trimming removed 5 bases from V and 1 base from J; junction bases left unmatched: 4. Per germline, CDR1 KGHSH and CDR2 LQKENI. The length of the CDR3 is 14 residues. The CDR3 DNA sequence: TGTGCCAGCTCATTAAGGACAGGGAACACTGAAGCTTTCTTT. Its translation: CASSLRTGNTEAFF. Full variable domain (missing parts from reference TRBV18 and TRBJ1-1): NAGVMQNPRHLVRRRGQEARLRCSPMKGHSHVYWYRQLPEEGLKFMVYLQKENIIDESGMPKERFSAEFPKEGPSILRIQQVVRGDSAAYFCASSLRTGNTEAFFGQGTRLTVV.

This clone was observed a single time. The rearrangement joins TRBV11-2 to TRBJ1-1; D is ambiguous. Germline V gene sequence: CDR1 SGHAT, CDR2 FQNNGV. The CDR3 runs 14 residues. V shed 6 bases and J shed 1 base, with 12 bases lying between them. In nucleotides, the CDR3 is TGTGCCAGCAGACCCGAGACAAGGAACACTGAAGCTTTCTTT. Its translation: CASRPETRNTEAFF.

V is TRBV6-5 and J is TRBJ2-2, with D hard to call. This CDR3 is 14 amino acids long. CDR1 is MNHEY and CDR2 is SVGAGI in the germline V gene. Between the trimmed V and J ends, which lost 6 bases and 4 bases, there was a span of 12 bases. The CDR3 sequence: CASRGLSLTGELFF. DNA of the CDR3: TGTGCCAGCAGGGGCCTCTCCCTCACCGGGGAGCTGTTTTTT.

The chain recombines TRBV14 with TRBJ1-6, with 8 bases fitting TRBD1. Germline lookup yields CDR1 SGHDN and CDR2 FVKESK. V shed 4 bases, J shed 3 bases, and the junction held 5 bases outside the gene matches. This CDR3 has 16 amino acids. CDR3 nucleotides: TGTGCCAGCAGCCCGCGGACAGGGTACTATAATTCACCCCTCCACTTT. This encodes CASSPRTGYYNSPLHF.

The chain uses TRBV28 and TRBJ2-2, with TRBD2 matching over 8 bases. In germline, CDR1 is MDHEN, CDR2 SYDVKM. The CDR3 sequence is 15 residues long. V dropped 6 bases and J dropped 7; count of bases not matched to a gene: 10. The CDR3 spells CASSRSGGRGGELFF. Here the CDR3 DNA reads TGTGCCAGCAGCCGAAGCGGGGGTCGAGGCGGGGAGCTGTTTTTT.

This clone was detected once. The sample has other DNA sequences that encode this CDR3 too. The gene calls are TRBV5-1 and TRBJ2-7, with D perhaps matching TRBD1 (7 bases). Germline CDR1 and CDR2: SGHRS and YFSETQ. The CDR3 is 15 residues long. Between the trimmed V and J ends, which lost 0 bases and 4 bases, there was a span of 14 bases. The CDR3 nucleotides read TGCGCCAGCAGCTTGGGCGGGACAGCTGTATACGAGCAGTACTTC. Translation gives CASSLGGTAVYEQYF.

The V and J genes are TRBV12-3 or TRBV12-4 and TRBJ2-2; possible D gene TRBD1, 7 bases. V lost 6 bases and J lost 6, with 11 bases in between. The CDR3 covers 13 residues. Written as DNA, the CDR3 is TGTGCCAGCAGGGGGGGACAGTCCGGGGAGCTGTTTTTT. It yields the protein CASRGGQSGELFF.